This paragraph reports one TCR beta chain. This entry comes from a study of shared clonotypes between healthy human individuals. The V end lost 6 bases, the J end lost 0 bases, and 15 bases lay between the germline ends. CDR3 length: 17 amino acids. Germline V gives CDR1 MNHEY, CDR2 SMNVEV (reference sequence). The replicate PCRs on unsorted PBMC were given approximately 300 ng DNA, which is some 28,000 T cell genomes. Repertoires were generated with immunoSEQ multiplex PCR, while TCRdb's copy carries only in-frame clones and drops some. The table records approximately 510,000 clones, 79% of them present only once.

Specimen: PBMCs. The receptor was derived from a woman aged 40 to 55 in good health. Some clones in this sample may be carry-over from other donors' samples. The chain couples TRBV27 to TRBJ2-6, with no clear D. This chain's CDR3 is CASSLTVGFSGANVLTF. CDR3 DNA sequence: TGTGCCAGCAGCCTCACGGTAGGCTTCTCTGGGGCCAACGTCCTGACTTTC. The full variable domain, with the rest looked up from reference TRBV27 and TRBJ2-6, is EAQVTQNPRYLITVTGKKLTVTCSQNMNHEYMSWYRQDPGLGLRQIYYSMNVEVTDKGDVPEGYKVSRKEKRNFPLILESPSPNQTSLYFCASSLTVGFSGANVLTFGAGSRLTVL.